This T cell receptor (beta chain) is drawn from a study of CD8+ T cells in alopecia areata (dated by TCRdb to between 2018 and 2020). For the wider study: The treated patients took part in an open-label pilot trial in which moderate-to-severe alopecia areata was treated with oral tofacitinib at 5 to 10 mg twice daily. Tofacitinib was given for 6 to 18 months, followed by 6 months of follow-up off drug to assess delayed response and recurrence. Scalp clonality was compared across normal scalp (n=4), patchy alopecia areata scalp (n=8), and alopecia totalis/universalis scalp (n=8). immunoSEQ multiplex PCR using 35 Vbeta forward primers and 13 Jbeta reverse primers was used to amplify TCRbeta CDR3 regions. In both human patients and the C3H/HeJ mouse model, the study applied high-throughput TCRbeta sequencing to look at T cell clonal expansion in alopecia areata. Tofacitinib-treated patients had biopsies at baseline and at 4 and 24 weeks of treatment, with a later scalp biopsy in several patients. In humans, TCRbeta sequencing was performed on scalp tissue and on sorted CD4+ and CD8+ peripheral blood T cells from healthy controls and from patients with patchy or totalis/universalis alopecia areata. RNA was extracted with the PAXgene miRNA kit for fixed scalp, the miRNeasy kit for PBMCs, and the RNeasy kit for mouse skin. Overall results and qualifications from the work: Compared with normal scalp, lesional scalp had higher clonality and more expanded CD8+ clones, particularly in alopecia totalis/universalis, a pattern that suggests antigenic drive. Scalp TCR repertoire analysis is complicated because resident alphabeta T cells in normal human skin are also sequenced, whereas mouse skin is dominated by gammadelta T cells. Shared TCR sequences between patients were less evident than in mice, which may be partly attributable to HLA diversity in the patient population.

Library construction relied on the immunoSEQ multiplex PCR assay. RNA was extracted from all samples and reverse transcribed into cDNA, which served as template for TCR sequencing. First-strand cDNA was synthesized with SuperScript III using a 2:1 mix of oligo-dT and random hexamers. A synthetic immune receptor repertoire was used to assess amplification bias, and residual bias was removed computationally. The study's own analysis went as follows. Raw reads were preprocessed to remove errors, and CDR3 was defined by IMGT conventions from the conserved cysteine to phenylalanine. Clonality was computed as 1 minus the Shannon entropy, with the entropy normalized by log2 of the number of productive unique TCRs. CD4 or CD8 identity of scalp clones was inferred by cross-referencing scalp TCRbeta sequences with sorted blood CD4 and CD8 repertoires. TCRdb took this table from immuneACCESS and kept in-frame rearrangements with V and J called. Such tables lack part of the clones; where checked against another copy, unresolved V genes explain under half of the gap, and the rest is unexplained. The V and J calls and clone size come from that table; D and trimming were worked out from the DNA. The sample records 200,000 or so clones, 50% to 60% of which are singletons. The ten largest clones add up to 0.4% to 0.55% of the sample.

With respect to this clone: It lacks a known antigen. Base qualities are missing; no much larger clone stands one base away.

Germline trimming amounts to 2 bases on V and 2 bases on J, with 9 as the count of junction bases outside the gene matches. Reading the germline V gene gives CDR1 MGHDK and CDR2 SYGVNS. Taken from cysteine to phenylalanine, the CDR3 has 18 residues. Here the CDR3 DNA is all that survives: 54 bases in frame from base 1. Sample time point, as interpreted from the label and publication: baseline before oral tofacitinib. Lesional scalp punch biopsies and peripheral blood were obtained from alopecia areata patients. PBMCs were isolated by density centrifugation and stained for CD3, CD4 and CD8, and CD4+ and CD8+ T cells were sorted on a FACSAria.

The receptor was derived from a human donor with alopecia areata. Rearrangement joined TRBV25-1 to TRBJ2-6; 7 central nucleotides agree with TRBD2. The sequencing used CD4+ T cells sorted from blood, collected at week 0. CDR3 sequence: CASSERHGREAGANVLTF. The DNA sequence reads TGTGCCAGCAGTGAAAGGCATGGGAGGGAGGCTGGGGCCAACGTCCTGACTTTC.